This entry lists 30 T cell receptor beta chains sequenced from one sample in a study of T cells in Graves' hyperthyroidism and ophthalmopathy. Amplified regions were TCR beta CDR3 sequences from RNA transcripts. First-round RT-PCR with HTBI primers amplified the TCR CDR3 region. TCRdb independently ran MiXCR on the multiplex PCR reads; one entry per CDR3 protein. The sample lists 200,000 to 250,000 distinct CDR3 sequences; roughly a quarter were seen once. Sequenced material: blood. Source of these receptors: a woman between 40 and 50 years old with Graves' ophthalmopathy.

This clonotype was observed many times. The V call is TRBV20-1, the J call TRBJ2-7; weak D call: TRBD2 (5 bases). Germline loops: CDR1 DFQATT, CDR2 SNEGSKA (reference sequence). The V gene lost 0 bases and the J gene lost 9 bases, with 18 bases spanning the gap. The CDR3 has 14 residues. In DNA form, the CDR3 reads TGCAGTGCTAGAGATCCCGAGGCAGCGGTACCGCAGTACTTC. Amino acids: CSARDPEAAVPQYF.

This chain joins TRBV11-2 and TRBJ2-5; 7 bases are shared with TRBD1. CDR3 length: 14 amino acids. J gave up 1 base and V 5 bases, and 4 bases lay outside the gene matches. Germline CDR1 and CDR2: SGHAT and FQNNGV. CDR3 DNA sequence: TGTGCCAGCAGCCATGCAGGGGGCCAAGAGACCCAGTACTTC. Protein product: CASSHAGGQETQYF.

This clonotype was detected ten times or more. The gene calls are TRBV11-2 and TRBJ1-1; 10 bases are a match to TRBD1. J lost 3 bases, V lost 6 bases, and 10 bases had no gene match. Germline V CDR1 and CDR2: SGHAT, FQNNGV. The CDR3 extends over 16 amino acids. CDR3 amino acids: CASSLDRGAGDTEAFF. For the CDR3, the DNA is TGTGCCAGCAGTCTGGACAGGGGGGCAGGGGACACTGAAGCTTTCTTT.

The chain is built from TRBV6-5 and TRBJ1-5; D might be TRBD1 (6 bases). V gave up 4 bases and J gave up 3 bases, with 10 bases separating them. Per the germline V gene, CDR1 is MNHEY and CDR2 is SVGAGI. The CDR3 sequence is 14 residues long. In nucleotides, the CDR3 is TGTGCCAGCAGTTTCGGGACAAACAATCAGCCCCAGCATTTT. Translating it yields CASSFGTNNQPQHF.

The table lists this clonotype with many counts. The chain employs TRBV15 and TRBJ2-5; 7 bases fit TRBD2. V lost 0 bases to trimming and J lost 3 bases; unmatched junction nucleotides: 4. This CDR3 region has 15 residues. Germline V gene sequence: CDR1 LNHNV, CDR2 YYDKDF (reference sequence). Here the CDR3 reads CATSRDRTSEETQYF. CDR3 DNA: TGTGCCACCAGCAGAGACCGGACTAGTGAAGAGACCCAGTACTTC.

The table lists this clonotype with many counts. The chain is built from TRBV14 and TRBJ2-7; 13 bases map to TRBD2. Germline V gene sequence: CDR1 SGHDN, CDR2 FVKESK. The ends lost 4 bases at V and 4 bases at J; junction bases unmatched: 13. CDR3 length: 18 residues. CDR3 protein: CASSRAGHRTSGRYEQYF. As DNA, the CDR3 is TGTGCCAGCAGCCGAGCGGGACATAGGACTAGCGGGAGATACGAGCAGTACTTC.

This clonotype appeared many times. The rearrangement uses TRBV2 and TRBJ2-5, with D possibly matching TRBD2 (5 bases). Germline values: CDR1 SNHLY, CDR2 FYNNEI. This CDR3 is built from 13 residues. The germline V and J ends were trimmed by 3 bases and 5 bases, with 10 bases remaining between them. The CDR3 is CASSDSSWETQYF. In DNA, the CDR3 is TGTGCCAGCAGTGATTCTAGCTGGGAGACCCAGTACTTC.

The rearrangement links TRBV7-8 to TRBJ1-2; D not resolved. V lost 0 bases and J 8 bases, leaving 16 bases between the germline ends. The germline gives CDR1 SGHVS, CDR2 FQNEAQ. This CDR3 spans 15 amino acids. The CDR3 sequence: CASSLAGRMYRGYTF. The CDR3 DNA sequence: TGTGCCAGCAGCTTAGCCGGGAGGATGTATCGAGGCTACACCTTC.

Worth noting for this clonotype: With a much larger clone just one base away, this may be a read error. V and J are TRBV11-1 and TRBJ2-7; TRBD2 agrees at 13 bases. This CDR3 region has 17 residues. Germline V gene sequence: CDR1 SGHAT, CDR2 FQDESV (reference sequence). CDR3 residues: CAGSPFGLAGVVGEQYF. The DNA of the CDR3 is TGTGCCGGCAGCCCGTTCGGACTAGCGGGAGTAGTGGGCGAGCAGTACTTC.

In its sample, this clonotype was seen many times. V gene TRBV20-1 combines with J gene TRBJ2-5, with 10 bases fitting TRBD2. Per germline, CDR1 DFQATT and CDR2 SNEGSKA (reference sequence). The CDR3 sequence is 14 residues long. With 6 bases clipped from V and 3 bases from J, the junction kept 7 bases outside the gene matches. The CDR3 sequence is CSAIGLAVKETQYF. CDR3 sequence (DNA): TGCAGTGCAATCGGACTAGCGGTAAAAGAGACCCAGTACTTC.

In this sample, this clonotype turned up many times. This sequence joins TRBV19 and TRBJ2-2; either TRBD1 or TRBD2 may fit D (9 bases each). The CDR3 length is 20 residues. The V end was cut by 5 bases, the J end by 6 bases, with 31 bases between. Germline CDR1 is LNHDA and CDR2 is SQIVND (reference sequence). The CDR3 coding sequence is TGTGCCAGTAGTCAATTATCCGGACAGGGGCGTTTAGCGGGAGCCGGGGAGCTGTTTTTT. This translates into CASSQLSGQGRLAGAGELFF.

The chain couples TRBV6-2 or TRBV6-3 to TRBJ2-2; tentative D call: TRBD2 (5 bases). The V end was cut by 7 bases, the J end by 1 base, with 16 bases between. Germline CDR1 MNHEY, CDR2 SVGEGT. This CDR3 is built from 16 residues. CDR3 sequence (DNA): TGTGCCAGCATAGGGAGTGGAGCGGTGAACACCGGGGAGCTGTTTTTT. This sequence encodes CASIGSGAVNTGELFF.

A few counts support this clonotype. The DNA of the CDR3 is TGCGCCAGCAGGTCCGACAGCCCGCAAAGAGGCTACACCTTC. Its protein is CASRSDSPQRGYTF. The chain uses TRBV5-1 and TRBJ1-2; tentatively, D is TRBD1 (5 bases). The CDR3 length is 14 residues. Germline V CDR1 and CDR2: SGHRS, YFSETQ. Trimming stripped 5 bases from V and 8 bases from J, with 19 bases between. Full variable domain (outside the CDR3, taken from reference TRBV5-1 and TRBJ1-2): KAGVTQTPRYLIKTRGQQVTLSCSPISGHRSVSWYQQTPGQGLQFLFEYFSETQRNKGNFPGRFSGRQFSNSRSEMNVSTLELGDSALYLCASRSDSPQRGYTFGSGTRLTVV.

This clonotype was counted at least ten times. This chain links TRBV12-3 or TRBV12-4 with TRBJ1-1; the D gene is possibly TRBD1 (5 bases). The CDR3 covers 13 residues. V was pared by 8 bases and J by 4 bases, with 14 bases between. The CDR3 region has the DNA TGTGCCAGCTCACCGGGGCTCAGCACTGAAGCTTTCTTT. Residues: CASSPGLSTEAFF.

CDR3 in DNA: TGCAGTGCTCCCAGGGCAGGGGGCGTTTCGGGCTACACCTTC. This encodes CSAPRAGGVSGYTF. The chain recombines TRBV20-1 with TRBJ1-2; 8 bases are shared with TRBD1. Germline loops: CDR1 DFQATT, CDR2 SNEGSKA (reference sequence). The CDR3 runs 14 residues. The V segment lost 5 bases and the J segment 8 bases; nucleotides outside the gene matches: 13.

This clonotype occurred many times. The rearrangement joins TRBV29-1 to TRBJ2-7, with D maybe TRBD1 (7 bases). Trimming pared 6 bases from V and 2 bases from J, leaving 14 bases between. Germline values: CDR1 SQVTM, CDR2 ANQGSEA. This CDR3 spans 13 amino acids. The CDR3 spells CSVEGDRAYEQYF. In DNA form, the CDR3 reads TGCAGCGTGGAGGGAGACAGGGCCTACGAGCAGTACTTC.

This clonotype was detected only once. The gene calls are TRBV20-1 and TRBJ1-5; no clear D gene. The germline CDR1 and CDR2 sequences are DFQATT and SNEGSKA (reference sequence). The CDR3 is made up of 13 amino acids. V lost 0 bases and J 5 bases, leaving 8 bases between the germline ends. For the CDR3, the DNA is TGCAGTGCTAGAGATGGAAGTTATCAGCCCCAGCATTTT. Protein sequence: CSARDGSYQPQHF.

This clonotype occurred many times. The V gene is TRBV4-1, the J gene TRBJ1-1; unclear D gene. V dropped 0 bases and J dropped 8 bases, with 10 bases sitting between them. The germline gives CDR1 MGHRA, CDR2 YSYEKL. This CDR3 is built from 13 residues. This CDR3 is CASSQDPMREAFF. In DNA, the CDR3 is TGCGCCAGCAGCCAAGACCCTATGAGGGAAGCTTTCTTT.

This rearrangement joins TRBV20-1 to TRBJ1-5; D call uncertain. Trimming shortened V by 0 bases and J by 2 bases, and 11 bases separated the two germline ends. The germline CDR1 and CDR2 sequences are DFQATT and SNEGSKA (reference sequence). The CDR3 covers 15 residues. The DNA of the CDR3 is TGCAGTGCTAGAGAGGGAGGGTTCGGCAATCAGCCCCAGCATTTT. Translated, it gives CSAREGGFGNQPQHF.

Comments on this clonotype: This clone may be a read error of a much larger clone one base away. The gene calls are TRBV13 and TRBJ2-2; D is possibly TRBD1 or TRBD2 (5 bases each). CDR1 and CDR2 from the germline V gene are PRHDT and FYEKMQ (reference sequence). This CDR3 comprises 16 residues. The CDR3 spells CASSLYFGGMTGELLF. The DNA of the CDR3 is TGTGCCAGCAGCTTATATTTTGGGGGAATGACCGGGGAGCTGCTTTTT.

This clonotype was seen at least ten times. This chain links TRBV5-5 with TRBJ2-2; D gene uncertain. CDR1 and CDR2 (germline): SGHKS, YYEKEE (reference sequence). The V gene lost 4 bases and the J gene lost 3 bases, with 7 bases spanning the gap. There are 13 residues in the CDR3. This CDR3 reads CASSPTHTGELFF. The CDR3 DNA reads TGTGCCAGCAGCCCGACACACACCGGGGAGCTGTTTTTT.

The chain is built from TRBV28 and TRBJ1-2; D perhaps matches TRBD1 (6 bases). Germline V lookup: CDR1 MDHEN, CDR2 SYDVKM. CDR3 size: 14 residues. The V and J ends lost 5 bases and 4 bases respectively, with 14 bases between them. The CDR3 bases are TGTGCCAGCAGTCCCACCGGGACACGCTATGGCTACACCTTC. Translation: CASSPTGTRYGYTF.

CDR3 loop: CASSPWTGGEQYF. CDR3 nucleotide sequence: TGTGCCAGCAGCCCCTGGACAGGTGGCGAGCAGTACTTC. The chain combines TRBV2 with TRBJ2-7; 7 bases are shared with TRBD1. The V segment lost 6 bases and the J segment 6 bases; nucleotides outside the gene matches: 8. Looked up from germline, CDR1 is SNHLY and CDR2 is FYNNEI. This CDR3 region has 13 residues.

In its sample, this clonotype was seen a few times. CDR3 protein: CASSPTGGQTGANVLTF. DNA for the CDR3: TGTGCCAGCAGCCCGACAGGGGGCCAGACTGGGGCCAACGTCCTGACTTTC. The chain links TRBV11-1 to TRBJ2-6; 10 nucleotides align to TRBD1. Germline assignment: CDR1 SGHAT and CDR2 FQDESV (reference sequence). This CDR3 comprises 17 residues. The V gene end was trimmed by 5 bases and the J gene end by 2 bases; junction bases not matched to a gene: 6.

The rearrangement links TRBV5-4 to TRBJ2-5, with D unclear. Trimming took off 1 base at V and 3 bases at J, with 13 bases between the two ends. The CDR3 has 15 residues. Per germline, CDR1 SGHNT and CDR2 YYREEE (reference sequence). The CDR3 DNA is TGTGCCAGCAGCTTGAAGGGCTGGGGTAAAGAGACCCAGTACTTC. Translation: CASSLKGWGKETQYF. Full variable domain (remainder filled in from reference TRBV5-4 and TRBJ2-5): ETGVTQSPTHLIKTRGQQVTLRCSSQSGHNTVSWYQQALGQGPQFIFQYYREEENGRGNFPPRFSGLQFPNYSSELNVNALELDDSALYLCASSLKGWGKETQYFGPGTRLLVL.

This clonotype has more than one count but fewer than ten. This sequence joins TRBV27 and TRBJ1-6; 7 bases agree with TRBD1. J gave up 4 bases and V 3 bases, and 6 bases lay outside the gene matches. This CDR3 spans 16 amino acids. CDR1 and CDR2 from the germline V gene are MNHEY and SMNVEV (reference sequence). CDR3 sequence: CASSLTGFGYNSPLHF. The CDR3 nucleotides read TGTGCCAGCAGTTTGACAGGGTTTGGATATAATTCACCCCTCCACTTT.

This clonotype was seen repeatedly, ten times or more. The J gene is TRBJ1-2, the V gene TRBV28, with D possibly TRBD1 on 6 matching bases. Trimming cost V 3 bases and J 2 bases, with 10 bases left between them. Germline V CDR1 and CDR2: MDHEN, SYDVKM. The CDR3 runs to 14 residues. CDR3 in DNA: TGTGCCAGCAGTTTTCGGGGGCCAAACTATGGCTACACCTTC. This sequence encodes CASSFRGPNYGYTF.

This clonotype has at least ten counts. The chain has TRBV5-1 and TRBJ2-6, with D tentatively TRBD2 (5 bases). CDR1 is SGHRS and CDR2 is YFSETQ in the germline V gene. This CDR3 has 18 residues. V dropped 0 bases and J dropped 0 bases, with 13 bases sitting between them. CDR3 amino acids: CASSLGAGITSGANVLTF. In DNA, the CDR3 is TGCGCCAGCAGCTTGGGGGCCGGGATAACCTCTGGGGCCAACGTCCTGACTTTC.

The chain combines TRBV7-2 with TRBJ2-5; D is unclear. Trimming stripped 1 base from V and 1 base from J, with 7 bases between. The CDR3 is 14 amino acids. CDR1 and CDR2 (germline): SGHTA, FQGNSA. In DNA, the CDR3 is TGTGCCAGCAGCTTAGGAACTTTCCAAGAGACCCAGTACTTC. Amino acid sequence: CASSLGTFQETQYF.

The V gene is TRBV11-1, the J gene TRBJ2-7; 9 positions match TRBD2. The germline V gene encodes CDR1 SGHAT and CDR2 FQDESV (reference sequence). Trimming at V came to 3 bases and at J to 2 bases, leaving 11 bases not matched to a gene. The CDR3 consists of 17 residues. The CDR3 reads CASSFSGRGGQAYEQYF. CDR3 DNA: TGTGCCAGCAGCTTTAGCGGGAGAGGGGGCCAAGCCTACGAGCAGTACTTC.